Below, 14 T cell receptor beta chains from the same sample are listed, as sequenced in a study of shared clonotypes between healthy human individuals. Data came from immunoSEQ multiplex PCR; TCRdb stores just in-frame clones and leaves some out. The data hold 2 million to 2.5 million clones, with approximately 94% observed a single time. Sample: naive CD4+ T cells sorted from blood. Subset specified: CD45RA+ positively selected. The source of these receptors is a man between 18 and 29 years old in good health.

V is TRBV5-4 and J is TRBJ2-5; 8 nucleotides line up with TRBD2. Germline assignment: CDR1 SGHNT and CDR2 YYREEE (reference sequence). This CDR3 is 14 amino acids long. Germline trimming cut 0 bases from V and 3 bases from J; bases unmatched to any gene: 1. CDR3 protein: CASSLGLAKETQYF. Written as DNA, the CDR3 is TGTGCCAGCAGCTTGGGACTAGCGAAAGAGACCCAGTACTTC.

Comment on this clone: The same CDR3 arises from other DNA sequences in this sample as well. The CDR3 bases are TGCGCCAGCAGCCTAGGACAGGGAGGCTACGAGCAGTACTTC. This codes for CASSLGQGGYEQYF. The chain is built from TRBV5-1 and TRBJ2-7, with 8 positions matching TRBD1. The trim removed 4 bases at V and 3 bases at J, leaving 6 bases unmatched. Germline V lookup: CDR1 SGHRS, CDR2 YFSETQ. This CDR3 has 14 residues.

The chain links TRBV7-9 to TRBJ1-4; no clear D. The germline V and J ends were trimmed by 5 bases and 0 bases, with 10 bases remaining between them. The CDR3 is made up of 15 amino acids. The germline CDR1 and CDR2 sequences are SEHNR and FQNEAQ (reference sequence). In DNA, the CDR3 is TGTGCCAGCAGCCCCTGGAGCGCAACTAATGAAAAACTGTTTTTT. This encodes CASSPWSATNEKLFF.

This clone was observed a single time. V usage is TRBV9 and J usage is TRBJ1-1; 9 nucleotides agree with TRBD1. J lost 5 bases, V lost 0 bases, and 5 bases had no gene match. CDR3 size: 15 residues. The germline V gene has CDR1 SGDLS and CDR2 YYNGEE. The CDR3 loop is CASSVAGTGLTEAFF. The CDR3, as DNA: TGTGCCAGCAGCGTAGCCGGGACAGGGTTAACTGAAGCTTTCTTT.

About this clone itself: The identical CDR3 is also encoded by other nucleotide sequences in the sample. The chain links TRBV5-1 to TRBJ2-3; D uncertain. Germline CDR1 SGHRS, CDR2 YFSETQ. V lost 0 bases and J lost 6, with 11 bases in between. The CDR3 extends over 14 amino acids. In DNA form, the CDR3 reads TGCGCCAGCAGCTTGGTCCGCGTTACCGATACGCAGTATTTT. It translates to CASSLVRVTDTQYF. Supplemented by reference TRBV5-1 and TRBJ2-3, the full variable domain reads KAGVTQTPRYLIKTRGQQVTLSCSPISGHRSVSWYQQTPGQGLQFLFEYFSETQRNKGNFPGRFSGRQFSNSRSEMNVSTLELGDSALYLCASSLVRVTDTQYFGPGTRLTVL.

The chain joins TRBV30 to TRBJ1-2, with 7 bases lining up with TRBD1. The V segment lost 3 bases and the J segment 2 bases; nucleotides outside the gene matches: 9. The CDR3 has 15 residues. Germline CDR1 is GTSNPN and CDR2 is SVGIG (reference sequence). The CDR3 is CAWRQTGGGNYGYTF. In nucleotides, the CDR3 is TGTGCCTGGAGGCAAACGGGAGGGGGCAACTATGGCTACACCTTC.

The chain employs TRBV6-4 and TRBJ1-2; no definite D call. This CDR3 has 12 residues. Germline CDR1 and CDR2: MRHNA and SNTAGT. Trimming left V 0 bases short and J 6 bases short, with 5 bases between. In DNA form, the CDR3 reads TGTGCCAGCAGTGACTCAGGAGATGGCTACACCTTC. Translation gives CASSDSGDGYTF.

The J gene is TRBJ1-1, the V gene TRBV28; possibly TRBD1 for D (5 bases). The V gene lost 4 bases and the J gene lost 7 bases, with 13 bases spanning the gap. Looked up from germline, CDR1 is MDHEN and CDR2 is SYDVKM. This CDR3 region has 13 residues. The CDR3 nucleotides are TGTGCCAGCAGTTCTTTCCAGGGTAATGAAGCTTTCTTT. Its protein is CASSSFQGNEAFF.

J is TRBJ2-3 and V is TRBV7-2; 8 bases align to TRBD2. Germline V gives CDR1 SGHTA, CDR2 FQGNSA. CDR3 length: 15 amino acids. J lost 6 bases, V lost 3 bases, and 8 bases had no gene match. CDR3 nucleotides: TGTGCCAGCAGCTTCCGAGCGGGAGAGCAGGATACGCAGTATTTT. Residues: CASSFRAGEQDTQYF.

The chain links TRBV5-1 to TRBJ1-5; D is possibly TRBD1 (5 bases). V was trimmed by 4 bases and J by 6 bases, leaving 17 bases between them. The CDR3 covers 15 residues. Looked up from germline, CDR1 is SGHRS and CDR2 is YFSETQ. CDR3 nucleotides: TGCGCCAGCAGCCCGACAGTCGGGTTGGGTCAGCCCCAGCATTTT. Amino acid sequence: CASSPTVGLGQPQHF.

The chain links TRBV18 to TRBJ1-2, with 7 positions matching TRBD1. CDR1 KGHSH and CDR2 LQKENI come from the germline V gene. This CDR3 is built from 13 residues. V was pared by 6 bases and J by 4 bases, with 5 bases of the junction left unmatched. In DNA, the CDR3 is TGTGCCAGCTCCCAGGGGGAAGGCTATGGCTACACCTTC. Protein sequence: CASSQGEGYGYTF.

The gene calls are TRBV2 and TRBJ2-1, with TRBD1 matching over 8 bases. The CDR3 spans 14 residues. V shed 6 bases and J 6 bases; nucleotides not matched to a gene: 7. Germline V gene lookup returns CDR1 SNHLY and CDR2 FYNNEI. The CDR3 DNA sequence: TGTGCCAGCAGAGAACTTGGACAGGGCAATGAGCAGTTCTTC. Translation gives CASRELGQGNEQFF.

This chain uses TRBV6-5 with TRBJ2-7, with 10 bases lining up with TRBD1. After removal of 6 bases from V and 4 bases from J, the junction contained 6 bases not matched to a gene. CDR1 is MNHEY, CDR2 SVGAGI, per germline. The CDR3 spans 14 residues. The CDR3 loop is CASSLRQGAYEQYF. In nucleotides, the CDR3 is TGTGCCAGCAGCCTTAGACAGGGGGCGTACGAGCAGTACTTC.

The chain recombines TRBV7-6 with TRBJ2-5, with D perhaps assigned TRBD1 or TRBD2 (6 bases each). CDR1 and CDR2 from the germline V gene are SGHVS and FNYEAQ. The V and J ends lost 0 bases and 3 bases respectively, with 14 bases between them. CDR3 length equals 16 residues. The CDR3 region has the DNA TGTGCCAGCAGCTTAGCGCCGGGGGCAGGTGAAGAGACCCAGTACTTC. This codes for CASSLAPGAGEETQYF.